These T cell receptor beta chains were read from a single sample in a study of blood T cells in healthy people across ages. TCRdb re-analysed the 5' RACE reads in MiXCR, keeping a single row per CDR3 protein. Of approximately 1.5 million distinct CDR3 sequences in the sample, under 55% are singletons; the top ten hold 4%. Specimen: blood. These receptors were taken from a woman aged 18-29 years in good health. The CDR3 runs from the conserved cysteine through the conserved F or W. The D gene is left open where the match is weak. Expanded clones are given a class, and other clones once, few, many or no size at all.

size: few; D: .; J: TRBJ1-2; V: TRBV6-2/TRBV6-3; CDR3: CASTNRDGYYGYTF; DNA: TGTGCCAGCACTAACCGGGACGGATACTATGGCTACACCTTC
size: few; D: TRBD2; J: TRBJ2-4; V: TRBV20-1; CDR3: CSATGLAGDASKNIQYF; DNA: TGCAGTGCTACCGGACTAGCGGGAGACGCATCCAAAAACATTCAGTACTTC
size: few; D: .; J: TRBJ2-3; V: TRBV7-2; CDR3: CASRLGGEAGTQYF; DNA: TGTGCCAGCAGATTGGGGGGTGAGGCGGGTACGCAGTATTTT
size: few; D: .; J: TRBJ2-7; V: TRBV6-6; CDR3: CAGSRQSSYEQYF; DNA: TGTGCCGGCTCACGGCAGTCCTCCTACGAGCAGTACTTC
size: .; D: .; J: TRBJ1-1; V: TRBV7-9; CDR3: CASSADSGEDTEAFF; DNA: TGTGCCAGCAGCGCCGACAGCGGGGAAGACACTGAAGCTTTCTTT
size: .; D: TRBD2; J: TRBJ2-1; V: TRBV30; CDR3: CAWGGLVGEQFF; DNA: TGTGCCTGGGGTGGACTAGTGGGTGAGCAGTTCTTC
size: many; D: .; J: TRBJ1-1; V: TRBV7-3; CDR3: CASSLQRNTEAFF; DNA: TGTGCCAGCAGCTTACAACGGAACACTGAAGCTTTCTTT
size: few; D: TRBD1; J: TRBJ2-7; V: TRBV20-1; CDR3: CSASTRGPREQYF; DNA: TGCAGTGCTAGTACCAGGGGGCCTCGCGAGCAGTACTTC
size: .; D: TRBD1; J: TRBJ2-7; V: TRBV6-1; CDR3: CASTTGQGYEQYF; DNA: TGTGCCAGCACCACAGGACAGGGGTACGAGCAGTACTTC
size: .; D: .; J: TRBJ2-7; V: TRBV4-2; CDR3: CASSQVLGRTYEQYF; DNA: TGTGCCAGCAGCCAAGTTCTTGGCAGAACCTACGAGCAGTACTTC
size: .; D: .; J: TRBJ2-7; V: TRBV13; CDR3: CASSSRTAIFSYEQYF; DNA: TGTGCCAGCAGCAGTAGGACAGCCATATTTTCCTACGAGCAGTACTTC
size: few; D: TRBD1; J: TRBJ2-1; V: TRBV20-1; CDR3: CSAEKRTGNNEQFF; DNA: TGCAGTGCAGAAAAACGGACAGGAAACAATGAGCAGTTCTTC
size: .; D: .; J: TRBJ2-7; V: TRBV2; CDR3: CVSCNMLYEQYF; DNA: TGTGTCAGCTGTAATATGCTTTACGAGCAGTACTTC
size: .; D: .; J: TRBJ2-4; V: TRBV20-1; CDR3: CSAIAVAKNIQYF; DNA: TGCAGTGCTATAGCGGTAGCCAAAAACATTCAGTACTTC
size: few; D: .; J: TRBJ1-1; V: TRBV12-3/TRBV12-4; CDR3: CASVGLHMNTEAFF; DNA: TGTGCCAGCGTCGGACTGCACATGAACACTGAAGCTTTCTTT
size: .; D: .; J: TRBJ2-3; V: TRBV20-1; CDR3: CSDVLSDTQYF; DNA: TGCAGTGACGTCCTAAGTGATACGCAGTATTTT
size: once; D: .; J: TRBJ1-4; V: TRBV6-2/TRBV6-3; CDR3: CASSYKEATNEKLFF; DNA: TGTGCCAGCAGTTACAAGGAGGCGACTAATGAAAAACTGTTTTTT
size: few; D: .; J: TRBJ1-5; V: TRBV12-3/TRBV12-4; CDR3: CASSGPGKSNQPQHF; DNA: TGTGCCAGCAGTGGACCGGGGAAGAGCAATCAGCCCCAGCATTTT
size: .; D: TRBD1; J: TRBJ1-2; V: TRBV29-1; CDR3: CSAGTGGLNGYTF; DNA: TGCAGCGCTGGGACAGGGGGCCTTAATGGCTACACCTTC
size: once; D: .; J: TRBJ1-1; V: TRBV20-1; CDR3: CSARGVGRAFF; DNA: TGCAGTGCTAGGGGGGTGGGGCGGGCTTTCTTT
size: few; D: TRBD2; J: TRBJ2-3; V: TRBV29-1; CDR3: CSVQLGASGRASTDTQYF; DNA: TGCAGCGTCCAACTTGGGGCTAGCGGGAGGGCTAGCACAGATACGCAGTATTTT
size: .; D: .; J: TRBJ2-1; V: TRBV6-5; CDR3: CASSYLQSSYNEQFF; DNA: TGTGCCAGCAGTTACCTCCAGAGCTCCTACAATGAGCAGTTCTTC
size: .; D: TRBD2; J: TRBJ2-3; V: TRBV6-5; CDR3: CASSYSSSGYDTQYF; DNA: TGTGCCAGCAGTTACTCGTCTAGCGGGTATGATACGCAGTATTTT
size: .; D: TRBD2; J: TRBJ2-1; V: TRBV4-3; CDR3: CASSQSLAGVVNEQFF; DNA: TGCGCCAGCAGTCAGTCACTAGCGGGAGTTGTCAATGAGCAGTTCTTC
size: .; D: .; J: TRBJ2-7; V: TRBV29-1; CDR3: CSVRDFSYNEQYF; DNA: TGCAGCGTTAGGGACTTCTCCTACAATGAGCAGTACTTC
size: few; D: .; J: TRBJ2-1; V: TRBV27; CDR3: CASTPAGALVNEQFF; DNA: TGTGCCAGCACCCCAGCGGGCGCATTGGTCAATGAGCAGTTCTTC
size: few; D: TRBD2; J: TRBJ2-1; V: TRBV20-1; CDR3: CSARDLVREVLYNEQFF; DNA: TGCAGTGCTAGAGACCTAGTACGGGAGGTCTTATACAATGAGCAGTTCTTC
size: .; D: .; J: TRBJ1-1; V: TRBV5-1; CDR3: CASSGGLEFSEAFF; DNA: TGCGCCAGCAGCGGGGGGCTGGAGTTCTCTGAAGCTTTCTTT
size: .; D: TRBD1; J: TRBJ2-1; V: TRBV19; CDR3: CASSGTGTGNYNEQFF; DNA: TGTGCCAGTAGTGGGACCGGGACAGGCAACTACAATGAGCAGTTCTTC
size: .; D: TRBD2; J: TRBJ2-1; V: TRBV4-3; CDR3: CASSQGRGAYNEQFF; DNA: TGCGCCAGCAGCCAAGGGCGGGGGGCTTACAATGAGCAGTTCTTC
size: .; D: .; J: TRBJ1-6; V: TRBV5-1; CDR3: CASSLFTDNSPLHF; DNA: TGCGCCAGCAGCTTGTTTACAGATAATTCACCCCTCCACTTT
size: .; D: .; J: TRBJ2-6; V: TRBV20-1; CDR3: CSATPQGTGANVLTF; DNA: TGCAGTGCTACCCCACAGGGAACTGGGGCCAACGTCCTGACTTTC
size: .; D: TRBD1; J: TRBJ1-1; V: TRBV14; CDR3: CASSQTRTGRAFF; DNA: TGTGCCAGCAGCCAAACTAGGACAGGGCGAGCTTTCTTT
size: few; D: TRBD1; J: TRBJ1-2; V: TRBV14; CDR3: CASSPDRVVYGYTF; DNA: TGTGCCAGCAGCCCAGACAGGGTCGTCTATGGCTACACCTTC
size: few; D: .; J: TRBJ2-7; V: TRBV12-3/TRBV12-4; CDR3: CASSLTELDEQYF; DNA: TGTGCCAGCAGTTTGACAGAACTTGACGAGCAGTACTTC
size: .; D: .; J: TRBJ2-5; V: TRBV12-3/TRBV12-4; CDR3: CASSSREMETQYF; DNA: TGTGCCAGCAGCAGCAGGGAGATGGAGACCCAGTACTTC
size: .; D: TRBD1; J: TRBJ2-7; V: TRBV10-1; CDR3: CASSAGQGSPHEQYF; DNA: TGCGCCAGCAGCGCCGGACAGGGGAGCCCCCACGAGCAGTACTTC
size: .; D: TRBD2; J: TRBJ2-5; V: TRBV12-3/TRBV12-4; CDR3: CASSFTTSWLGEQYF; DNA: TGTGCCAGCAGTTTTACGACTAGCTGGCTCGGTGAGCAGTACTTC
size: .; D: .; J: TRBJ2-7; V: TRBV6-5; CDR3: CASSKRVPGDEQYF; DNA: TGTGCCAGCAGTAAAAGGGTGCCTGGGGACGAGCAGTACTTC
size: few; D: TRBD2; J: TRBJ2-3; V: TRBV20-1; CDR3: CSAREEASGYTDTQYF; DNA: TGCAGTGCTAGAGAGGAGGCTAGCGGCTACACAGATACGCAGTATTTT
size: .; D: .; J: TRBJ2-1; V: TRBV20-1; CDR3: CSASSGFYNEQFF; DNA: TGCAGTGCCTCGAGCGGCTTCTACAATGAGCAGTTCTTC
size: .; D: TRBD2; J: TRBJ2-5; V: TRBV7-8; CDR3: CASSLTNSGIQETQYF; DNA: TGTGCCAGCAGCTTAACTAATAGCGGGATTCAAGAGACCCAGTACTTC
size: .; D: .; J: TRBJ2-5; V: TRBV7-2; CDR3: CASRLGQETQYF; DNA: TGTGCCAGTCGCTTGGGGCAAGAGACCCAGTACTTC
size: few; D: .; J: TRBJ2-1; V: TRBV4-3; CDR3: CASSQGAQSSYNEQFF; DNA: TGCGCCAGCAGCCAAGGAGCACAAAGCTCCTACAATGAGCAGTTCTTC
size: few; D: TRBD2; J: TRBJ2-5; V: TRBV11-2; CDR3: CASSFGGSPIQETQYF; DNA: TGTGCCAGCAGCTTCGGCGGGAGCCCGATCCAAGAGACCCAGTACTTC
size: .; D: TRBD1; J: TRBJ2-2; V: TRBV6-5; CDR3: CASTLTGGIGELFF; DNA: TGTGCCAGCACCCTAACAGGGGGCATCGGGGAGCTGTTTTTT
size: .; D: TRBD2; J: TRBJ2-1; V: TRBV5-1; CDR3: CASSLRLGLAQQFF; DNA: TGCGCCAGCAGCCTCCGGTTGGGACTAGCACAGCAGTTCTTC
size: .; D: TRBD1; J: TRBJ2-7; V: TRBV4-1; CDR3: CASSQDTPGTVLSYEQYF; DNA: TGCGCCAGCAGCCAAGATACACCGGGGACAGTTTTATCCTACGAGCAGTACTTC
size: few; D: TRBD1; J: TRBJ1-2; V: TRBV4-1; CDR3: CASSQPGQGRIYGYTF; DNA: TGCGCCAGCAGCCAACCTGGACAGGGAAGGATCTATGGCTACACCTTC
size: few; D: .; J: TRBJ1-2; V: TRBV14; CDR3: CASSLSFNYGYTF; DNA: TGTGCCAGCAGCCTCTCTTTTAACTATGGCTACACCTTC
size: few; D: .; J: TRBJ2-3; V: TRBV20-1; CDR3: CSASLVRGPMQYF; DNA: TGCAGTGCCTCCCTGGTTAGGGGACCGATGCAGTATTTT
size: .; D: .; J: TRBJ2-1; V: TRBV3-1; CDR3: CASSQGVGGLNEQFF; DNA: TGTGCCAGCAGCCAAGGCGTTGGCGGACTCAATGAGCAGTTCTTC
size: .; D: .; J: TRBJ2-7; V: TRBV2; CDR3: CASSPETTATPEQYF; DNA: TGTGCCAGCAGCCCAGAGACAACTGCAACTCCCGAGCAGTACTTC
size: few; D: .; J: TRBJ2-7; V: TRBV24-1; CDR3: CATSDSQTYEQYF; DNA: TGTGCCACCAGTGATAGCCAGACCTACGAGCAGTACTTC